These 4 T cell receptor beta chains share one sample of origin, sequenced in a study of cytomegalovirus exposure and HLA in healthy donors. PCR primers comprised 60 Vbeta and 13 Jbeta primers. Sequencing used immunoSEQ multiplex PCR; TCRdb keeps in-frame clones, though not all of them. Recorded for this sample: around 140,000 clones. The material sequenced was PBMCs. The receptors shown here come from a male donor in good health and CMV-seronegative.

The chain is built from TRBV15 and TRBJ2-7; D might be TRBD1 (6 bases). The germline V gene has CDR1 LNHNV and CDR2 YYDKDF (reference sequence). Trimming took 0 bases from V and 3 from J, leaving 12 bases between them. CDR3 size: 15 residues. CDR3 coding DNA: TGTGCCACCAGCAGAGATCCAGGGGACATCTACGAGCAGTACTTC. It yields the protein CATSRDPGDIYEQYF.

For the CDR3, the DNA is TGTGCCAGCAGCCCGTTTGGGACAGGGGACTATGGCTACACCTTC. Translating gives CASSPFGTGDYGYTF. The chain couples TRBV5-6 to TRBJ1-2; 10 nucleotides align to TRBD1. The CDR3 length is 15 residues. V shed 4 bases, J shed 3 bases, and the junction held 6 bases outside the gene matches. The germline V gene has CDR1 SGHDT and CDR2 YYEEEE.

The chain is built from TRBV5-1 and TRBJ2-2, with 7 bases identical to TRBD1. Trimming at V came to 2 bases and at J to 8 bases, leaving 15 bases not matched to a gene. This CDR3 is built from 17 residues. Germline V CDR1 and CDR2: SGHRS, YFSETQ. The CDR3 nucleotides are TGCGCCAGCAGCTTACCGAACCCCGGACAGGCTAGGGGGGAGCTGTTTTTT. It specifies CASSLPNPGQARGELFF. The entire variable domain, with the rest obtained from reference TRBV5-1 and TRBJ2-2, is as follows: KAGVTQTPRYLIKTRGQQVTLSCSPISGHRSVSWYQQTPGQGLQFLFEYFSETQRNKGNFPGRFSGRQFSNSRSEMNVSTLELGDSALYLCASSLPNPGQARGELFFGEGSRLTVL.

CDR3 coding DNA: TGTGCCAGCAGTTTAGGAGTTGTGGAGGGTGCGAACACTGAAGCTTTCTTT. Amino acids: CASSLGVVEGANTEAFF. V gene TRBV28 combines with J gene TRBJ1-1, with D unclear. V was shortened by 2 bases and J by 1 base, with 17 bases between the two germline ends. The CDR3 contains 17 residues. Germline values: CDR1 MDHEN, CDR2 SYDVKM. Full variable domain (remainder filled in from reference TRBV28 and TRBJ1-1): DVKVTQSSRYLVKRTGEKVFLECVQDMDHENMFWYRQDPGLGLRLIYFSYDVKMKEKGDIPEGYSVSREKKERFSLILESASTNQTSMYLCASSLGVVEGANTEAFFGQGTRLTVV.